These 17 T cell receptor beta chains came from one sample sequenced in a study of cytomegalovirus exposure and HLA in healthy donors. It was with 60 Vbeta and 13 Jbeta primers that the PCR ran. Produced via immunoSEQ multiplex PCR; TCRdb's table is partial and in-frame only. The data hold around 130,000 clones, with approximately 70% observed a single time. The sequencing sample was made of PBMCs. These receptor sequences come from a woman aged 25 to 39 in good health and CMV-seronegative.

The chain uses TRBV28 and TRBJ2-3, with TRBD2 as a possible D gene (5 bases). The germline V and J ends were trimmed by 2 bases and 0 bases, with 9 bases remaining between them. CDR1 and CDR2 from the germline V gene are MDHEN and SYDVKM. The CDR3 sequence is 15 residues long. Here the CDR3 DNA reads TGTGCCAGCAGTTTACGGGGTATTAGCACAGATACGCAGTATTTT. Protein: CASSLRGISTDTQYF.

The chain uses TRBV18 and TRBJ1-4; 7 nucleotides agree with TRBD1. This CDR3 region has 17 residues. Germline CDR1 reads KGHSH; CDR2 reads LQKENI. V lost 1 base to trimming and J lost 8 bases; unmatched junction nucleotides: 13. As DNA, the CDR3 is TGTGCCAGCTCACCACGGCCACAATACAGGGGAGAGGAAAAACTGTTTTTT. Protein product: CASSPRPQYRGEEKLFF.

This chain connects TRBV6-5 to TRBJ1-4; possible D gene TRBD1, 6 bases. Germline V lookup: CDR1 MNHEY, CDR2 SVGAGI. Between the trimmed V and J ends, which lost 6 bases and 8 bases, there was a span of 16 bases. The length of the CDR3 is 14 residues. CDR3 in DNA: TGTGCCAGCAGACACAGGGAGGGCAAAGAAAAACTGTTTTTT. Protein sequence: CASRHREGKEKLFF.

This sequence joins TRBV28 and TRBJ2-5; maybe TRBD2 (5 bases). The DNA end is more similar to TRBJ2-7, so the J call may be wrong. CDR3 length equals 12 residues. Germline values: CDR1 MDHEN, CDR2 SYDVKM. The CDR3 DNA is TGTGCCAGCGAGGGCCAGCTCTACGAGCAGTACTTC. It specifies CASEGQLYEQYF.

This clone has only one observation. V and J are TRBV30 and TRBJ1-5, with D perhaps matching TRBD1 (5 bases). Trimming took 4 bases from V and 7 from J, leaving 14 bases between them. CDR1 is GTSNPN, CDR2 SVGIG, per germline (reference sequence). This CDR3 comprises 13 residues. CDR3 DNA sequence: TGTGCCTGGAACACAGGAGGGGAACAGCCCCAGCATTTT. Translation gives CAWNTGGEQPQHF.

The rearrangement joins TRBV18 to TRBJ2-7, with 8 bases fitting TRBD2. Germline assignment: CDR1 KGHSH and CDR2 LQKENI. The CDR3 spans 17 residues. The V segment lost 0 bases and the J segment 7 bases; nucleotides outside the gene matches: 14. DNA of the CDR3: TGTGCCAGCTCACCACCACTAGCGGAAGCCGCAATCGGGGAGCAGTACTTC. This sequence encodes CASSPPLAEAAIGEQYF.

The chain couples TRBV30 to TRBJ1-4; D might be TRBD1 (5 bases). CDR1 and CDR2 from the germline V gene are GTSNPN and SVGIG (reference sequence). The CDR3 sequence is 14 residues long. V was cut by 2 bases and J by 8 bases, with 15 bases left in between. The CDR3 spells CAWSSPGLGEKLFF. CDR3 coding DNA: TGTGCCTGGAGTAGTCCAGGGCTAGGGGAAAAACTGTTTTTT.

Concerning this clone: One end of the junction does not line up with germline, which may come from a read error. The rearrangement uses TRBV5-8 and TRBJ1-4; D may be TRBD1 (6 bases). Looked up from germline, CDR1 is SGHTS and CDR2 is YDEGEE. The CDR3 spans 12 residues. Here the CDR3 reads CASSPVRGGFSF. CDR3 in DNA: TGTGCCAGCAGCCCGGTCAGGGGAGGGTTTAGTTTT.

The V gene is TRBV5-1, the J gene TRBJ2-7; 8 bases align to TRBD2. This CDR3 contains 16 residues. V shed 3 bases and J 2 bases; nucleotides not matched to a gene: 10. Germline V gene sequence: CDR1 SGHRS, CDR2 YFSETQ. The CDR3, as DNA: TGCGCCAGCAGCTCGGGGATTAGCGGGGCCACCTACGAGCAGTACTTC. It translates to CASSSGISGATYEQYF.

The CDR3 spells CASSLLQVYGYTF. The CDR3 nucleotides read TGTGCCAGCAGTTTATTACAGGTCTATGGCTACACCTTC. The chain recombines TRBV28 with TRBJ1-2; a possible D gene is TRBD1 (5 bases). The germline V gene encodes CDR1 MDHEN and CDR2 SYDVKM. V lost 1 base and J 4 bases, leaving 7 bases between the germline ends. The CDR3 length is 13 residues.

Concerning this clone itself: The same CDR3 arises from other DNA sequences in this sample as well. The chain links TRBV7-2 to TRBJ2-5; 8 positions agree with TRBD1. CDR3 size: 14 residues. The J segment lost 1 base and the V segment lost 5 bases, leaving 3 bases of the junction unmatched. The germline gives CDR1 SGHTA, CDR2 FQGNSA. The CDR3: CASSLTGGQETQYF. CDR3 coding DNA: TGTGCCAGCAGCCTTACAGGGGGCCAAGAGACCCAGTACTTC.

V is TRBV28 and J is TRBJ2-3; a weak D match, TRBD2 (6 bases). The CDR3 length is 14 residues. V dropped 10 bases and J dropped 2 bases, with 16 bases sitting between them. Per the germline V gene, CDR1 is MDHEN and CDR2 is SYDVKM. The CDR3 coding sequence is TGTGCCACTTCCGGGGGAACAAACACAGATACGCAGTATTTT. Translation gives CATSGGTNTDTQYF. The complete variable domain, with remaining parts taken from reference TRBV28 and TRBJ2-3, reads DVKVTQSSRYLVKRTGEKVFLECVQDMDHENMFWYRQDPGLGLRLIYFSYDVKMKEKGDIPEGYSVSREKKERFSLILESASTNQTSMYLCATSGGTNTDTQYFGPGTRLTVL.

The V gene is TRBV6-1, the J gene TRBJ1-5, with a weak D call TRBD1 (5 bases). Per germline, CDR1 MNHNS and CDR2 SASEGT. The V gene lost 4 bases and the J gene lost 9 bases, with 10 bases spanning the gap. The CDR3 spans 12 residues. In DNA form, the CDR3 reads TGTGCCAGCAGTGGCCAGGGTCGGCCCCAGCATTTT. Encoded protein: CASSGQGRPQHF.

The sample holds a few counts of this clone. This rearrangement joins TRBV18 to TRBJ2-2; D not resolved. CDR3 length: 15 residues. Between the trimmed V and J ends, which lost 2 bases and 2 bases, there was a span of 9 bases. The germline gives CDR1 KGHSH, CDR2 LQKENI. CDR3 nucleotides: TGTGCCAGCTCACCAAGGAGAATCAACACCGGGGAGCTGTTTTTT. Protein product: CASSPRRINTGELFF.

The V and J genes are TRBV7-3 and TRBJ2-5, with TRBD2 as a possible D gene (5 bases). Trimming cost V 2 bases and J 0 bases, with 7 bases left between them. The CDR3 extends over 14 amino acids. Per germline, CDR1 SGHTA and CDR2 FQGTGA. CDR3 nucleotides: TGTGCCAGCAGCTTACGGGGTGACCAAGAGACCCAGTACTTC. Translated, it gives CASSLRGDQETQYF.

This chain uses TRBV11-2 with TRBJ2-7; maybe TRBD1 (6 bases). V shed 6 bases and J shed 6 bases, with 15 bases lying between them. Looked up from germline, CDR1 is SGHAT and CDR2 is FQNNGV. The CDR3 loop spans 13 amino acids. CDR3 in amino acids: CASSRPDRLEQYF. The CDR3, as DNA: TGTGCCAGCAGTCGCCCGGACAGACTCGAGCAGTACTTC.

J is TRBJ2-1 and V is TRBV7-9, with a possible D match to TRBD2 (6 bases). Germline V gives CDR1 SEHNR, CDR2 FQNEAQ (reference sequence). The germline V and J ends were trimmed by 4 bases and 2 bases, with 18 bases remaining between them. This CDR3 is built from 17 residues. CDR3 nucleotides: TGTGCCAGCAGCTCTAGTGGGACGGGAGTAACCTACAATGAGCAGTTCTTC. Amino acids: CASSSSGTGVTYNEQFF.